The 21 T cell receptor beta chains presented below share a single source sample, sequenced in a study of blood T cells in healthy people across ages. A J-beta primer mix and a sample-barcoded 5' primer were used in a second PCR of about 6 to 12 cycles. MiXCR, applied by TCRdb to the 5' RACE reads, yields one record per CDR3 protein. The table includes roughly 1.5 million distinct CDR3 sequences, about 42% detected once. Sequencing input: blood. These receptors were taken from a woman aged 18-29 years in good health.

In its sample, this clonotype was seen a few times. The V gene is TRBV10-3, the J gene TRBJ2-3; 7 bases fit TRBD2. Germline-derived CDR1 and CDR2 are ENHRY and SYGVKD. The CDR3 extends over 14 amino acids. V was pared by 4 bases and J by 2 bases, with 3 bases of the junction left unmatched. CDR3 protein: CAISVSGVTDTQYF. CDR3 bases: TGTGCCATCAGTGTAAGCGGGGTCACAGATACGCAGTATTTT.

The rearrangement links TRBV12-3 or TRBV12-4 to TRBJ2-3; 10 positions match TRBD1. This CDR3 is built from 16 residues. Trimming cost V 1 base and J 3 bases; bases outside gene matches: 4. CDR3 sequence: CASSLGDRGLTDTQYF. The CDR3 DNA follows: TGTGCCAGCAGTTTAGGGGACAGGGGTCTAACAGATACGCAGTATTTT.

This clonotype was seen more than once but under ten times. The chain combines TRBV20-1 with TRBJ2-1; D is unresolved. Germline V CDR1 and CDR2: DFQATT, SNEGSKA (reference sequence). CDR3 length: 14 residues. With 3 bases removed from V and 5 bases from J, the gap between germline ends came to 14 bases. This CDR3 is CSASSHSMHNEQFF. The CDR3 nucleotides read TGCAGTGCTAGCTCTCACAGTATGCACAATGAGCAGTTCTTC.

In this sample, this clonotype turned up many times. This chain connects TRBV2 to TRBJ1-1, with D tentatively TRBD1 (5 bases). Germline-derived CDR1 and CDR2 are SNHLY and FYNNEI. The CDR3 totals 12 residues. V lost 4 bases and J lost 5, with 8 bases in between. For the CDR3, the DNA is TGTGCCAGCAGTGCAGGGAGGACTGAAGCTTTCTTT. The encoded protein is CASSAGRTEAFF.

This clonotype was counted only a few times. V is TRBV7-9 and J is TRBJ2-7; 9 bases are a match to TRBD2. V was pared by 1 base and J by 6 bases, with 13 bases of the junction left unmatched. This CDR3 has 17 residues. CDR1 is SEHNR and CDR2 is FQNEAQ in the germline V gene (reference sequence). CDR3 DNA: TGTGCCAGCAGCTTAGGAAGGAGTTTAGCGGGAGTTCTCGAGCAGTACTTC. This translates into CASSLGRSLAGVLEQYF.

Only one count was recorded for this clonotype. The J gene is TRBJ2-1, the V gene TRBV14, with a tentative D call TRBD2 (5 bases). Germline V gene sequence: CDR1 SGHDN, CDR2 FVKESK. V gave up 3 bases and J gave up 7 bases, with 13 bases separating them. The CDR3 totals 14 residues. The CDR3 sequence: CASSHPSPGNEQFF. CDR3 DNA: TGTGCCAGCAGCCACCCGAGCCCGGGAAATGAGCAGTTCTTC. The full variable domain, in which reference TRBV14 and TRBJ2-1 provide the parts outside the CDR3, is EAGVTQFPSHSVIEKGQTVTLRCDPISGHDNLYWYRRVMGKEIKFLLHFVKESKQDESGMPNNRFLAERTGGTYSTLKVQPAELEDSGVYFCASSHPSPGNEQFFGPGTRLTVL.

This rearrangement joins TRBV29-1 to TRBJ2-7; D is undetermined. V dropped 8 bases and J dropped 0 bases, with 14 bases sitting between them. The CDR3 has 13 amino acids. Germline CDR1 is SQVTM and CDR2 is ANQGSEA. Here the CDR3 reads CSPRIPGSYEQYF. In DNA, the CDR3 is TGCAGCCCTAGGATTCCAGGCTCCTACGAGCAGTACTTC.

This clonotype has just a few counts. This chain links TRBV4-1 with TRBJ2-5; 16 bases line up with TRBD2. The V gene's germline CDR1 is MGHRA and CDR2 YSYEKL. The V segment lost 4 bases and the J segment 2 bases; nucleotides outside the gene matches: 16. The CDR3 length is 21 residues. This CDR3 reads CASSPGLAGGFVTHSQETQYF. CDR3 coding DNA: TGCGCCAGCAGCCCGGGACTAGCGGGGGGGTTTGTGACCCACTCACAAGAGACCCAGTACTTC.

This clonotype was found many times. The chain combines TRBV20-1 with TRBJ1-2, with 12 bases lining up with TRBD1. CDR3 size: 16 residues. CDR1 is DFQATT and CDR2 is SNEGSKA in the germline V gene (reference sequence). V lost 0 bases, J lost 6 bases, and 8 bases stayed unmatched. The CDR3 nucleotides read TGCAGTGCTAGAGATACCGCGGGACAGGGGGCCCATGGCTACACCTTC. Translation gives CSARDTAGQGAHGYTF.

The J gene is TRBJ2-1, the V gene TRBV20-1; D call uncertain. Germline CDR1 and CDR2: DFQATT and SNEGSKA (reference sequence). This CDR3 is 14 amino acids long. Trimming pared 3 bases from V and 2 bases from J, leaving 11 bases between. CDR3 bases: TGCAGTGCTAGGGGTGGCGGCACCTACAATGAGCAGTTCTTC. This gives the protein CSARGGGTYNEQFF.

This clonotype has just a few counts. This chain connects TRBV27 to TRBJ2-2; 8 bases agree with TRBD2. Germline V gene data show CDR1 as MNHEY and CDR2 as SMNVEV (reference sequence). There are 15 residues in the CDR3. V was clipped by 5 bases and J by 0 bases; unmatched bases: 2. The CDR3 sequence is CASSIAGSNTGELFF. The CDR3 DNA sequence: TGTGCCAGCAGTATAGCGGGGTCGAACACCGGGGAGCTGTTTTTT.

The V and J genes are TRBV6-6 and TRBJ2-7, with D tentatively TRBD1 (7 bases). Germline CDR1 reads MNHNY; CDR2 reads SVGAGI (reference sequence). The CDR3 is made up of 15 amino acids. Between the trimmed V and J ends, which lost 7 bases and 0 bases, there was a span of 16 bases. DNA for the CDR3: TGTGCCAGCACTCAGGGGGGATCCCTCTCCTACGAGCAGTACTTC. Encoded protein: CASTQGGSLSYEQYF.

V gene TRBV27 combines with J gene TRBJ1-2; TRBD1 agrees at 9 bases. Germline CDR1 reads MNHEY; CDR2 reads SMNVEV (reference sequence). CDR3 length: 13 residues. V lost 7 bases and J lost 8; bases outside the gene matches: 8. CDR3 sequence reads: CASKIQGAFGYTF. The CDR3 region has the DNA TGTGCCAGCAAGATACAGGGGGCGTTCGGCTACACCTTC.

The genes are TRBV27 and TRBJ2-7, with 7 positions matching TRBD1. The CDR3 is 15 residues long. Germline V CDR1 and CDR2: MNHEY, SMNVEV (reference sequence). J gave up 3 bases and V 3 bases, and 8 bases lay outside the gene matches. In DNA form, the CDR3 reads TGTGCCAGCAGTTTTCAACAACAGGGGAGCTACGAGCAGTACTTC. As protein: CASSFQQQGSYEQYF.

This clonotype has just a few counts. The junction departs from germline at one end; a sequencing error may be responsible. V gene TRBV6-6 combines with J gene TRBJ1-2; no reliable D call. Germline V CDR1 and CDR2: MNHNY, SVGAGI (reference sequence). The CDR3 has 14 amino acids. DNA for the CDR3: TGTGCCAGCAGTGACTCGGACGGGAACTATGGCTACACCTTC. As protein: CASSDSDGNYGYTF.

The sample holds a few counts of this clonotype. The rearrangement links TRBV5-1 to TRBJ1-1; D gene uncertain. There are 14 residues in the CDR3. V lost 0 bases and J 2 bases, leaving 8 bases between the germline ends. The germline V gene has CDR1 SGHRS and CDR2 YFSETQ. The CDR3 sequence: CASSLDTLNTEAFF. For the CDR3, the DNA is TGCGCCAGCAGCTTGGACACTCTTAACACTGAAGCTTTCTTT.

The gene calls are TRBV29-1 and TRBJ2-5; D may correspond to TRBD1 or TRBD2 (5 bases each). Per germline, CDR1 SQVTM and CDR2 ANQGSEA. The CDR3 has 13 residues. V gave up 7 bases and J gave up 1 base, with 13 bases separating them. CDR3: CSALGPSQETQYF. The CDR3 DNA reads as TGCAGCGCCCTGGGACCGTCCCAAGAGACCCAGTACTTC. Looking up the rest from reference TRBV29-1 and TRBJ2-5 gives the full variable domain: SAVISQKPSRDICQRGTSLTIQCQVDSQVTMMFWYRQQPGQSLTLIATANQGSEATYESGFVIDKFPISRPNLTFSTLTVSNMSPEDSSIYLCSALGPSQETQYFGPGTRLLVL.

The gene calls are TRBV6-6 and TRBJ1-5, with unresolved D. V was clipped by 0 bases and J by 9 bases, with 0 bases between them. CDR1 and CDR2 from the germline V gene are MNHNY and SVGAGI (reference sequence). The CDR3 runs 10 residues. The CDR3: CASSYSPQHF. The CDR3 nucleotides are TGTGCCAGCAGTTACTCGCCCCAGCATTTT.

A few counts support this clonotype. This sequence joins TRBV7-2 and TRBJ1-2, with no clear D. CDR1 is SGHTA and CDR2 is FQGNSA in the germline V gene. V was shortened by 1 base and J by 8 bases, with 17 bases between the two germline ends. The CDR3 covers 15 residues. The CDR3 loop reads CASSLEARLARGYTF. The DNA of the CDR3 is TGTGCCAGCAGCTTAGAGGCCAGGCTGGCTAGGGGCTACACCTTC.

This clonotype was found a few times. The rearrangement links TRBV12-3 or TRBV12-4 to TRBJ2-1; TRBD1 aligns across 9 bases. Trimming took 2 bases from V and 7 from J; bases not matched to a gene: 6. CDR3 length equals 15 residues. The CDR3 region is CASSLRGQGSNEQFF. In nucleotides, the CDR3 is TGTGCCAGCAGTTTAAGGGGACAGGGAAGTAATGAGCAGTTCTTC.

This chain connects TRBV2 to TRBJ2-3; tentatively, D is TRBD2 (6 bases). This CDR3 spans 14 amino acids. V was pared by 6 bases and J by 6 bases, with 16 bases between. Per the germline V gene, CDR1 is SNHLY and CDR2 is FYNNEI. The CDR3 is CASSPLVGGDTQYF. The CDR3 coding sequence is TGTGCCAGCAGCCCCCTTGTTGGAGGGGATACGCAGTATTTT.